This T cell receptor beta chain stems from a study of cytomegalovirus exposure and HLA in healthy donors. This clone was observed a handful of times. Primers: 60 Vbeta forward and 13 Jbeta reverse. Sequenced by immunoSEQ multiplex PCR; TCRdb stores in-frame clones only, minus some. The sample lists 140,000 to 150,000 clones; 61% were seen once. The sample taken for sequencing was PBMCs. This TCR came from a male donor in good health and CMV-seronegative.

The CDR3 DNA reads as TGTGCCAGCAGCGTAGCAACCGGGACAGGGGATACTGAAGCTTTCTTT. It translates to CASSVATGTGDTEAFF. The rearrangement uses TRBV9 and TRBJ1-1, with TRBD1 matching 10 bases. J lost 5 bases, V lost 0 bases, and 7 bases had no gene match. Germline V CDR1 and CDR2: SGDLS, YYNGEE. CDR3 size: 16 residues. Full variable domain (rest looked up from reference TRBV9 and TRBJ1-1): DSGVTQTPKHLITATGQRVTLRCSPRSGDLSVYWYQQSLDQGLQFLIQYYNGEERAKGNILERFSAQQFPDLHSELNLSSLELGDSALYFCASSVATGTGDTEAFFGQGTRLTVV.